These 23 T cell receptor beta chains came from one sample sequenced in a study of CD8 T cells in Susac syndrome. Random hexamers primed reverse transcription of about 0.5 to 1 ug RNA. TCRdb re-called the immunoSEQ multiplex PCR reads through MiXCR, storing one row per CDR3 protein. The sample has around 20,000 distinct CDR3 sequences, 90% to 95% seen once; the top ten hold 0.2% to 0.3%. What was sequenced was CD8+ T cells from PBMCs. The receptors here all came from a human donor in good health.

This sequence joins TRBV19 and TRBJ1-1; D call uncertain. V lost 3 bases and J 4 bases, leaving 9 bases between the germline ends. The CDR3 sequence is 13 residues long. CDR1 and CDR2 (germline): LNHDA, SQIVND (reference sequence). The CDR3 sequence: CASSMTAFTEAFF. The CDR3 coding sequence is TGTGCCAGTAGTATGACGGCCTTCACTGAAGCTTTCTTT. The whole variable domain, remainder taken from reference TRBV19 and TRBJ1-1, is DGGITQSPKYLFRKEGQNVTLSCEQNLNHDAMYWYRQDPGQGLRLIYYSQIVNDFQKGDIAEGYSVSREKKESFPLTVTSAQKNPTAFYLCASSMTAFTEAFFGQGTRLTVV.

This chain joins TRBV7-8 and TRBJ2-4; possibly TRBD1 or TRBD2 for D (5 bases each). V shed 2 bases and J shed 6 bases, with 14 bases lying between them. From germline, CDR1 is SGHVS and CDR2 FQNEAQ. This CDR3 has 15 amino acids. The CDR3 DNA reads as TGTGCCAGCAGCTTATCCCCGGGACCGTCAAACATTCAGTACTTC. Protein sequence: CASSLSPGPSNIQYF. Full variable domain (outside the CDR3, taken from reference TRBV7-8 and TRBJ2-4): GAGVSQSPRYKVAKRGQDVALRCDPISGHVSLFWYQQALGQGPEFLTYFQNEAQLDKSGLPSDRFFAERPEGSVSTLKIQRTQQEDSAVYLCASSLSPGPSNIQYFGAGTRLSVL.

The CDR3 DNA reads TGTGCCAGCAGTTTCCCCCCGGCCAATGAGCAGTTCTTC. This codes for CASSFPPANEQFF. The chain combines TRBV27 with TRBJ2-1; D gene uncertain. V gave up 3 bases and J gave up 6 bases, with 9 bases separating them. CDR3 size: 13 residues. The germline V gene encodes CDR1 MNHEY and CDR2 SMNVEV (reference sequence).

The V and J genes are TRBV5-6 and TRBJ2-7; D is perhaps TRBD1 or TRBD2 (5 bases each). V lost 3 bases, J lost 3 bases, and 16 bases lay in between. The CDR3 loop spans 15 amino acids. Germline CDR1 reads SGHDT; CDR2 reads YYEEEE. CDR3 sequence reads: CASSSGRQGDYEQYV. The CDR3 DNA is TGTGCCAGCAGCTCGGGACGGCAAGGTGACTACGAGCAGTACGTC.

The chain carries TRBV7-9 and TRBJ2-7; D is undetermined. The CDR3 runs 12 residues. CDR1 and CDR2 from the germline V gene are SEHNR and FQNEAQ (reference sequence). V was shortened by 5 bases and J by 0 bases, with 5 bases between the two germline ends. CDR3 amino acids: CASSRSSYEQYF. The DNA for the CDR3 is TGTGCCAGCAGCCGAAGCTCCTACGAGCAGTACTTC.

DNA of the CDR3: TGTGCCAGCAGCCAAGAAGTGGGGACTAGCGGGCGCAATGAGCAGTTCTTC. Its protein product is CASSQEVGTSGRNEQFF. V usage is TRBV4-2 and J usage is TRBJ2-1, with 12 bases fitting TRBD2. Per the germline V gene, CDR1 is LGHNA and CDR2 is YNFKEQ. The CDR3 is 17 residues long. With 0 bases clipped from V and 6 bases from J, the junction kept 6 bases outside the gene matches.

J is TRBJ2-1 and V is TRBV18, with D uncertain. Trimming took off 2 bases at V and 5 bases at J, with 7 bases between the two ends. The CDR3 is 13 amino acids. Per germline, CDR1 KGHSH and CDR2 LQKENI. In DNA, the CDR3 is TGTGCCAGCTCACCATCCGCGAACAATGAGCAGTTCTTC. Translated: CASSPSANNEQFF. The variable domain in full, completed from reference TRBV18 and TRBJ2-1, reads NAGVMQNPRHLVRRRGQEARLRCSPMKGHSHVYWYRQLPEEGLKFMVYLQKENIIDESGMPKERFSAEFPKEGPSILRIQQVVRGDSAAYFCASSPSANNEQFFGPGTRLTVL.

The chain couples TRBV7-2 to TRBJ1-1; no clear D. The CDR3 contains 14 residues. Germline values: CDR1 SGHTA, CDR2 FQGNSA. Between the trimmed V and J ends, which lost 3 bases and 6 bases, there was a span of 14 bases. The CDR3 DNA reads TGTGCCAGCAGCTTGGTGCTTCCCAGAGCTGAAGCTTTCTTT. It yields the protein CASSLVLPRAEAFF.

The chain is built from TRBV30 and TRBJ1-1; D gene ambiguous. Trimming pared 4 bases from V and 1 base from J, leaving 7 bases between. The CDR3 covers 12 residues. CDR1 and CDR2 from the germline V gene are GTSNPN and SVGIG (reference sequence). The chain's CDR3 is CAWKEENTEAFF. CDR3 in DNA: TGTGCCTGGAAGGAGGAGAACACTGAAGCTTTCTTT.

The chain links TRBV7-9 to TRBJ2-6; TRBD1 aligns across 7 bases. V lost 5 bases, J lost 0 bases, and 13 bases stayed unmatched. The CDR3 is 19 residues long. Germline-derived CDR1 and CDR2 are SEHNR and FQNEAQ (reference sequence). Written as DNA, the CDR3 is TGTGCCAGCAGCCCGATCCATGGGACAGTGACCTCTGGGGCCAACGTCCTGACTTTC. Protein sequence: CASSPIHGTVTSGANVLTF.

The rearrangement joins TRBV30 to TRBJ1-2; D is uncertain. The germline V gene encodes CDR1 GTSNPN and CDR2 SVGIG (reference sequence). Trimming cost V 2 bases and J 3 bases, with 13 bases left between them. The CDR3 is 14 residues long. The DNA for the CDR3 is TGTGCCTGGAGTTTAATGGGGAGCTACTATGGCTACACCTTC. Translated: CAWSLMGSYYGYTF.

J is TRBJ1-1 and V is TRBV15; possible D gene TRBD1, 6 bases. Deletions cut 0 bases from V and 0 bases from J, with 8 bases between. Looked up from germline, CDR1 is LNHNV and CDR2 is YYDKDF (reference sequence). The CDR3 has 15 amino acids. The CDR3 sequence is CATSRDRGLNTEAFF. In DNA, the CDR3 is TGTGCCACCAGCAGAGACAGGGGATTGAACACTGAAGCTTTCTTT.

The V gene is TRBV20-1, the J gene TRBJ1-1, with 8 bases fitting TRBD1. Per the germline V gene, CDR1 is DFQATT and CDR2 is SNEGSKA (reference sequence). Trimming removed 5 bases from V and 5 bases from J; junction bases left unmatched: 4. CDR3 size: 12 residues. The CDR3 here is CSALGQGTEAFF. CDR3 coding DNA: TGCAGTGCTCTCGGACAGGGTACTGAAGCTTTCTTT.

Written as DNA, the CDR3 is TGTGCCAGCAGTGAATGGGCAGGGTACAATGAGCAGTTCTTC. Protein product: CASSEWAGYNEQFF. The chain couples TRBV2 to TRBJ2-1; perhaps TRBD1 as D (5 bases). Trimming removed 2 bases at V and 4 bases at J, with 9 bases between. Germline values: CDR1 SNHLY, CDR2 FYNNEI. CDR3 length: 14 residues.

The chain combines TRBV3-1 with TRBJ2-2; 7 nucleotides align to TRBD2. V shed 6 bases, J shed 6 bases, and the junction held 4 bases outside the gene matches. From germline, CDR1 is LGHDT and CDR2 YNNKEL (reference sequence). The CDR3 has 13 amino acids. The CDR3 region is CASRLAGSGELFF. The DNA for the CDR3 is TGTGCCAGCAGGTTAGCGGGCTCCGGGGAGCTGTTTTTT.

The rearrangement links TRBV19 to TRBJ2-1; D call uncertain. Germline CDR1 is LNHDA and CDR2 is SQIVND (reference sequence). V was pared by 4 bases and J by 3 bases, with 13 bases between. The CDR3 runs to 15 residues. The CDR3 DNA sequence: TGTGCCAGTAGTAGCTTTTACGGGTTCTACAATGAGCAGTTCTTC. It translates to CASSSFYGFYNEQFF.

The chain combines TRBV4-3 with TRBJ2-1, with a tentative D call TRBD1 (6 bases). Deletions cut 4 bases from V and 0 bases from J, with 10 bases between. The CDR3 runs to 15 residues. Germline V gene sequence: CDR1 LGHNA, CDR2 YSLEER. The CDR3 nucleotides are TGCGCCAGCAGCCCTATCAGGGGCTCCTACAATGAGCAGTTCTTC. It encodes CASSPIRGSYNEQFF.

The DNA of the CDR3 is TGTGCCAGCAGTTTACTTGGGGGAGCGGGAGACTATGAGACCCAGTACTTC. Translated, it gives CASSLLGGAGDYETQYF. This chain uses TRBV27 with TRBJ2-5, with 8 bases that match TRBD2. The V and J ends lost 2 bases and 5 bases, in that order; junction bases with no gene match: 13. The germline CDR1 and CDR2 sequences are MNHEY and SMNVEV (reference sequence). CDR3 length: 17 residues.

This clonotype was seen just once. The chain has TRBV10-3 and TRBJ1-5; D unresolved. Trimming removed 2 bases at V and 6 bases at J, with 5 bases between. This CDR3 has 12 amino acids. Germline V gene sequence: CDR1 ENHRY, CDR2 SYGVKD. Here the CDR3 reads CAISEKAQPQHF. CDR3 DNA: TGTGCCATCAGTGAGAAGGCTCAGCCCCAGCATTTT.

The chain carries TRBV29-1 and TRBJ2-7; 12 bases map to TRBD1. Germline V gene data show CDR1 as SQVTM and CDR2 as ANQGSEA. The CDR3 has 13 amino acids. CDR3 sequence reads: CSGTGGNSYEQYF. In DNA, the CDR3 is TGCAGTGGGACAGGGGGCAATTCCTACGAGCAGTACTTC.

The J gene is TRBJ1-2, the V gene TRBV10-3; D might be TRBD1 (5 bases). With 4 bases removed from V and 4 bases from J, the gap between germline ends came to 16 bases. Germline assignment: CDR1 ENHRY and CDR2 SYGVKD. The CDR3 runs to 15 residues. The CDR3 sequence: CAISVLGEGSYGYTF. CDR3 coding DNA: TGTGCCATCAGTGTATTAGGGGAAGGCAGCTATGGCTACACCTTC.

V gene TRBV7-2 combines with J gene TRBJ2-1; 13 bases align to TRBD2. In germline, CDR1 is SGHTA, CDR2 FQGNSA. CDR3 length equals 15 residues. Unmatched junction bases numbered 4, after V lost 5 bases and J lost 6 bases. The CDR3 here is CASSPLAGGGNEQFF. Written as DNA, the CDR3 is TGTGCCAGCAGCCCACTAGCGGGAGGGGGCAATGAGCAGTTCTTC.

The chain combines TRBV7-3 with TRBJ2-3, with D maybe TRBD2 (6 bases). V was shortened by 3 bases and J by 4 bases, with 17 bases between the two germline ends. From germline, CDR1 is SGHTA and CDR2 FQGTGA. This CDR3 has 16 amino acids. CDR3 nucleotides: TGTGCCAGCAGCTTCTTACGGGAGCGTGCAGCAGATACGCAGTATTTT. It encodes CASSFLRERAADTQYF.